The source of this TCR beta chain is a study of shared clonotypes between healthy human individuals. For the study at large: There were three CD4 naive, three CD4 memory, two CD8 naive and one CD8 memory plates per donor.

Clones were read by immunoSEQ multiplex PCR, and TCRdb kept only the in-frame ones, dropping some. This table has roughly 530,000 clones, 90% to 96% appearing once. General study results and limits: Among donors, the sharing of clonotypes was expected to be influenced by sequencing depth. Sampling used blood alone; tissue repertoires probably differ.

Note on this clone: Its antigen is as yet unknown.

Germline values: CDR1 SNHLY, CDR2 FYNNEI. Germline trimming cut 4 bases from V and 5 bases from J; bases unmatched to any gene: 4. There are 15 residues in the CDR3. V and J are TRBV2 and TRBJ2-5, with 13 bases identical to TRBD2. Input material: naive CD4+ T cells sorted from blood. Noted subset: CD45RA+ positively selected. The TCR was taken from a woman in her twenties or thirties in good health. The CDR3 reads CASSGTSGSWETQYF. CDR3 nucleotides: TGTGCCAGCAGTGGGACTAGCGGGAGCTGGGAGACCCAGTACTTC.